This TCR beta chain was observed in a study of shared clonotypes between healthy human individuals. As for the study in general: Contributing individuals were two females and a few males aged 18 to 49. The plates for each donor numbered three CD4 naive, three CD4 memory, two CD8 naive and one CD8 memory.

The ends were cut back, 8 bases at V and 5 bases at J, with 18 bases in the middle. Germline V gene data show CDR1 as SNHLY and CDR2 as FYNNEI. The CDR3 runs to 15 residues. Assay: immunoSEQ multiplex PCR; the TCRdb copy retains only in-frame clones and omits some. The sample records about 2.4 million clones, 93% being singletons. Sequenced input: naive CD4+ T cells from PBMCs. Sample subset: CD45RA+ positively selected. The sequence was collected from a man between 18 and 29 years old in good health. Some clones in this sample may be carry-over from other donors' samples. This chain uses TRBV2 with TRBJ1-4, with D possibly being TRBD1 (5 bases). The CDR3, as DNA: TGTGCCAGCTCACCACAAGGGACCGAAAATGAAAAACTGTTTTTT. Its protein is CASSPQGTENEKLFF. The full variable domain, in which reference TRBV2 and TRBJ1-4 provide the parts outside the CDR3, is EPEVTQTPSHQVTQMGQEVILRCVPISNHLYFYWYRQILGQKVEFLVSFYNNEISEKSEIFDDQFSVERPDGSNFTLKIRSTKLEDSAMYFCASSPQGTENEKLFFGSGTQLSVL.